This TCR beta chain comes out of a study of graft-versus-host responses after intestinal transplantation. Looking at the study overall: Uniformly, recipients were administered anti-thymocyte globulin induction with subsequent tacrolimus and steroids for three to four years.

Assay: immunoSEQ multiplex PCR; the TCRdb copy retains only in-frame clones and omits some. The sample carries approximately 89,000 clones, approximately 92% recorded once. In the case of this clone: Antigen: not known.

General study points: There was an association between peak levels of circulating GvH clones and early post-transplant HvG declines. GvH clones were identified in recipient marrow, with some first appearing in ileum or blood.

The CDR3 has 13 residues. The ends were cut back, 2 bases at V and 4 bases at J, with 11 bases in the middle. Germline V CDR1 and CDR2: GTSNPN, SVGIG (reference sequence). This TCR derives from a human donor who was the organ donor for an intestinal transplant. This chain joins TRBV30 and TRBJ2-5; D perhaps matches TRBD1 (6 bases). The source material was unstimulated CD8+ T cells sorted from spleen or lymph node cells, sampled before transplant. The CDR3 DNA is TGTGCCTGGAGTCCCACAGGGCCAGAGACCCAGTACTTC. Translated, it gives CAWSPTGPETQYF.